This TCR beta chain appears in the sequencing data of a study of shared clonotypes between healthy human individuals. Clones were read by immunoSEQ multiplex PCR, and TCRdb kept only the in-frame ones, dropping some. Altogether about 560,000 clones are present, roughly four fifths being singletons, with the ten largest covering about 12%. Germline CDR1 SGDLS, CDR2 YYNGEE. The CDR3 is 14 residues long. V was shortened by 4 bases and J by 8 bases, with 15 bases between the two germline ends. Study conclusions and caveats: Genetic and exposure-history diversity was limited by the few donors.

Comments on this clone: Its antigen is unidentified. In the same sample, other DNA sequences code for this CDR3.

The chain combines TRBV9 with TRBJ1-4, with D perhaps TRBD1 (6 bases). The sequence derives from a middle-aged woman in good health. Some clones in this sample may be carry-over from other donors' samples. Sequenced input: PBMCs. The CDR3 DNA reads TGTGCCAGCAGCCCGAGGGGGGACAACGAAAAACTGTTTTTT. Its translation is CASSPRGDNEKLFF.